This T cell receptor beta chain was recorded in a study of tumor and adjacent non-tumor tissue in lung cancer. Study-wide background: About 4.17 million productive TCRbeta reads were obtained per sample on average.

RNA was extracted from bulk tissue without any cell sorting. More than 3 cm separated this lung sample from the edge of the tumor. Donors were chemotherapy-naive, newly diagnosed lung cancer surgical patients in China, August–late 2014. Three rounds of nested PCR, following a modified ARM-PCR protocol, produced the TCRbeta library. One entry per CDR3 protein, called by TCRdb with MiXCR from the multiplex PCR reads. The sample has some 100,000 distinct CDR3 sequences, 62% seen once. Study observations and caveats: Tumor TCR diversity, when higher, was linked to shorter survival.

V was clipped by 4 bases and J by 2 bases; unmatched bases: 21. The CDR3 runs 20 residues. Details on this clonotype: Its target is not known. A much more abundant neighbour one base away suggests this may be a read error.

The sequencing sample was made of distant non-tumor lung tissue. The origin of this receptor is a man between 60 and 70 years old with non-small cell lung cancer. The genes are TRBV12-3 or TRBV12-4 and TRBJ2-3; TRBD2 matches 7 bases. The CDR3 loop is CASSSLLTSRRGGDTDTQYF. The CDR3 region has the DNA TGTGCCAGCAGTTCCCTCCTGACTAGCAGGAGGGGTGGGGACACAGATACGCAGTATTTT.